This T cell receptor (beta chain) emerged from a study of blood T cells in healthy people across ages. This clonotype has a handful of counts. As yet, its antigen is unknown. Sample-barcoded 5' priming and a J-beta primer mix drove a second PCR of about 7 to 12 cycles. Each of the cDNA molecules was tagged by a template-switch adaptor with 12 random nucleotides. TCRdb redid the calling of the 5' RACE reads with MiXCR, one entry per CDR3 protein. The sample records some 1.1 million distinct CDR3 sequences, about two fifths being singletons. CDR3 length: 16 residues. Germline CDR1 is LGHNA and CDR2 is YSLEER. V trimming: 2 bases; J trimming: 3 bases; junction bases outside the gene matches: 6. Findings and limits, study-wide: Investigators treated diversity estimates from one million T cells as underestimates. Naive CD4+ cell counts and diversity both ran higher in long-lived than in aged donors.

Total RNA was extracted at no less than 6 micrograms per sample. Sequencing was done on a sample of blood. The chain links TRBV4-3 to TRBJ2-3; 9 nucleotides line up with TRBD2. The TCR comes from a man aged 18 to 30 in good health. CDR3 loop: CASSQRRGGGTDTQYF. The DNA of the CDR3 is TGCGCCAGCAGCCAACGGCGGGGGGGCGGGACAGATACGCAGTATTTT.